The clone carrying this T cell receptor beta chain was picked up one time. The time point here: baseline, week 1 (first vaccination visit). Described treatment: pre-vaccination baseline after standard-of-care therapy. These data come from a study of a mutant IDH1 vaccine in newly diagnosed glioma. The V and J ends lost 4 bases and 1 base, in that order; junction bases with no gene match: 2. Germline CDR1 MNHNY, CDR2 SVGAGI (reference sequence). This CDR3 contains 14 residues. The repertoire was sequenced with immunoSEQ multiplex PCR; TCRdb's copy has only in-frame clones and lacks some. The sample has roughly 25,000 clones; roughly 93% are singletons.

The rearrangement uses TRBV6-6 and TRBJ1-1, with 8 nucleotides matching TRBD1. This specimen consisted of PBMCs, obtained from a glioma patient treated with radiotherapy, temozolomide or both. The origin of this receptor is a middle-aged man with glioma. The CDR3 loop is CASSFGQGNTEAFF. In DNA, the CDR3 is TGTGCCAGCAGTTTCGGACAGGGGAACACTGAAGCTTTCTTT.